Listed below are T cell receptor beta chains from one sample, sequenced in a study of blood T cell repertoires in COVID-19. Sequenced by immunoSEQ multiplex PCR; TCRdb stores in-frame clones only, minus some. Of around 200,000 clones listed, more than 80% are singletons. Material for sequencing was PBMCs or T cells enriched from blood (not recorded which). These receptors were obtained from a man aged 35 to 55 who had recovered from COVID-19. CDR3s include the opening cysteine and the closing phenylalanine or tryptophan. The D gene is left open where the match is weak. A clone size is listed for some rows: how often the clone was seen (once, few, many), or a class if it is expanded.

abundance: .; v_gene: TRBV2; d_gene: .; j_gene: TRBJ2-7; CDR3aa: CASTTDFAYEQYF; CDR3nt: TGTGCCAGCACAACGGACTTTGCCTACGAGCAGTACTTC
abundance: once; v_gene: TRBV19; d_gene: .; j_gene: TRBJ2-2; CDR3aa: CASSIRTGGITGELFF; CDR3nt: TGTGCCAGTAGTATCAGGACAGGAGGGATCACCGGGGAGCTGTTTTTT
abundance: .; v_gene: TRBV6-5; d_gene: .; j_gene: TRBJ1-1; CDR3aa: CASRRGDHTEAFF; CDR3nt: TGTGCCAGCAGGCGGGGGGATCACACTGAAGCTTTCTTT
abundance: .; v_gene: TRBV28; d_gene: .; j_gene: TRBJ1-5; CDR3aa: CASSSTFPQHF; CDR3nt: TGTGCCAGCAGTTCTACTTTTCCCCAGCATTTT
abundance: .; v_gene: TRBV6-4; d_gene: .; j_gene: TRBJ1-1; CDR3aa: CASSPSGQKNTEAFF; CDR3nt: TGTGCCAGCAGCCCCTCAGGACAGAAGAACACTGAAGCTTTCTTT
abundance: .; v_gene: TRBV6-1; d_gene: TRBD2; j_gene: TRBJ2-5; CDR3aa: CASSERLTSGGRETQYF; CDR3nt: TGTGCCAGCAGTGAGCGCCTGACTAGCGGGGGGCGAGAGACCCAGTACTTC
abundance: .; v_gene: TRBV9; d_gene: TRBD1; j_gene: TRBJ2-3; CDR3aa: CASSVSTGDKGDTQYF; CDR3nt: TGTGCCAGCAGCGTATCGACAGGGGATAAGGGAGATACGCAGTATTTT
abundance: .; v_gene: TRBV5-4; d_gene: TRBD1; j_gene: TRBJ2-7; CDR3aa: CASSGGQGLSYEQYF; CDR3nt: TGTGCCAGCAGCGGAGGACAGGGTCTGTCCTACGAGCAGTACTTC
abundance: .; v_gene: TRBV5-1; d_gene: .; j_gene: TRBJ2-7; CDR3aa: CASSLFFSGGSEQYF; CDR3nt: TGCGCCAGCAGCTTGTTCTTCTCGGGTGGATCCGAGCAGTACTTC
abundance: .; v_gene: TRBV19; d_gene: TRBD1; j_gene: TRBJ2-3; CDR3aa: CASSERDRGLGDTQYF; CDR3nt: TGTGCCAGTAGTGAGCGGGACAGGGGATTAGGGGATACGCAGTATTTT
abundance: .; v_gene: TRBV6-5; d_gene: TRBD1; j_gene: TRBJ1-2; CDR3aa: CASRKTGGGYGYTF; CDR3nt: TGTGCCAGCCGTAAGACAGGGGGCGGGTATGGCTACACCTTC
abundance: .; v_gene: TRBV11-3; d_gene: .; j_gene: TRBJ2-1; CDR3aa: CASSLGRLENEQFF; CDR3nt: TGTGCCAGCAGCTTAGGCCGACTGGAAAATGAGCAGTTCTTC
abundance: .; v_gene: TRBV6-5; d_gene: .; j_gene: TRBJ1-1; CDR3aa: CASTLRGSTEAFF; CDR3nt: TGTGCCAGCACTCTCCGTGGGAGCACTGAAGCTTTCTTT
abundance: once; v_gene: TRBV5-1; d_gene: TRBD2; j_gene: TRBJ2-7; CDR3aa: CASSFTSGGSYEQYF; CDR3nt: TGCGCCAGCAGCTTCACTAGCGGGGGCTCCTACGAGCAGTACTTC
abundance: .; v_gene: TRBV19; d_gene: .; j_gene: TRBJ2-7; CDR3aa: CASSPEGDYYEQYF; CDR3nt: TGTGCCAGTAGTCCTGAGGGTGACTACTACGAGCAGTACTTC
abundance: .; v_gene: TRBV9; d_gene: TRBD1; j_gene: TRBJ1-5; CDR3aa: CASSAGGNSNQPQHF; CDR3nt: TGTGCCAGCAGCGCAGGGGGAAATAGCAATCAGCCCCAGCATTTT
abundance: .; v_gene: TRBV24-1; d_gene: .; j_gene: TRBJ2-1; CDR3aa: CATSDSTRGSAYNEQFF; CDR3nt: TGTGCCACCAGTGATTCGACCCGGGGGAGCGCGTACAATGAGCAGTTCTTC
abundance: .; v_gene: TRBV18; d_gene: TRBD1; j_gene: TRBJ1-4; CDR3aa: CASSPSGQAREKLFF; CDR3nt: TGTGCCAGCTCACCCTCCGGACAGGCGAGGGAAAAACTGTTTTTT
abundance: .; v_gene: TRBV5-4; d_gene: TRBD2; j_gene: TRBJ2-7; CDR3aa: CASSPSGGRDYEQYF; CDR3nt: TGTGCCAGCAGCCCGTCGGGGGGGAGGGACTACGAGCAGTACTTC
abundance: few; v_gene: TRBV2; d_gene: .; j_gene: TRBJ1-2; CDR3aa: CASGGSSDGYTF; CDR3nt: TGTGCCAGCGGGGGGTCGTCGGATGGCTACACCTTC
abundance: .; v_gene: TRBV6-4; d_gene: .; j_gene: TRBJ1-1; CDR3aa: CASSTDRNTEAFF; CDR3nt: TGTGCCAGCAGTACCGACAGGAACACTGAAGCTTTCTTT
abundance: .; v_gene: TRBV27; d_gene: .; j_gene: TRBJ2-7; CDR3aa: CASRPRDTSHEQYF; CDR3nt: TGTGCCAGCAGACCAAGGGACACCAGCCACGAGCAGTACTTC
abundance: .; v_gene: TRBV7-9; d_gene: TRBD1; j_gene: TRBJ2-3; CDR3aa: CASSPGQYTDTQYF; CDR3nt: TGTGCCAGCAGCCCGGGACAGTACACAGATACGCAGTATTTT
abundance: few; v_gene: TRBV5-1; d_gene: TRBD1; j_gene: TRBJ1-1; CDR3aa: CASSYGQGVGNTEAFF; CDR3nt: TGCGCCAGCAGCTACGGACAGGGAGTAGGAAACACTGAAGCTTTCTTT
abundance: .; v_gene: TRBV10-3; d_gene: TRBD2; j_gene: TRBJ2-7; CDR3aa: CAIRGGLAGLEQYF; CDR3nt: TGTGCCATCAGGGGGGGACTAGCGGGGTTGGAGCAGTACTTC
abundance: few; v_gene: TRBV2; d_gene: TRBD1; j_gene: TRBJ1-3; CDR3aa: CASRGQGNTIYF; CDR3nt: TGTGCCAGCAGAGGACAGGGTAACACCATATATTTT
abundance: .; v_gene: TRBV19; d_gene: .; j_gene: TRBJ2-1; CDR3aa: CATSHPSYNEQFF; CDR3nt: TGTGCCACTTCACATCCCTCCTACAATGAGCAGTTCTTC
abundance: .; v_gene: TRBV4-1; d_gene: TRBD1; j_gene: TRBJ2-5; CDR3aa: CASSQEWTGGGETQYF; CDR3nt: TGCGCCAGCAGCCAAGAATGGACAGGGGGTGGGGAGACCCAGTACTTC
abundance: .; v_gene: TRBV7-9; d_gene: .; j_gene: TRBJ2-1; CDR3aa: CASSLDTNNEQFF; CDR3nt: TGTGCCAGCAGCTTGGATACTAACAATGAGCAGTTCTTC
abundance: .; v_gene: TRBV5-4; d_gene: .; j_gene: TRBJ2-5; CDR3aa: CASSLKGTQETQYF; CDR3nt: TGTGCCAGCAGCTTAAAGGGGACTCAAGAGACCCAGTACTTC
abundance: .; v_gene: TRBV12-5; d_gene: .; j_gene: TRBJ2-2; CDR3aa: CASGLFIAVNTGELFF; CDR3nt: TGTGCTAGTGGTTTGTTCATTGCGGTGAACACCGGGGAGCTGTTTTTT
abundance: .; v_gene: TRBV6-5; d_gene: .; j_gene: TRBJ1-5; CDR3aa: CATKSSGAQHF; CDR3nt: TGTGCCACCAAAAGTTCGGGGGCCCAGCATTTT
abundance: .; v_gene: TRBV4-1; d_gene: TRBD2; j_gene: TRBJ2-5; CDR3aa: CASSGRGTSGGQETQYF; CDR3nt: TGCGCCAGCAGCGGAAGAGGGACTAGCGGGGGCCAAGAGACCCAGTACTTC
abundance: .; v_gene: TRBV19; d_gene: .; j_gene: TRBJ1-5; CDR3aa: CASKEGPGNQPQHF; CDR3nt: TGTGCCAGTAAGGAGGGGCCGGGCAATCAGCCCCAGCATTTT
abundance: .; v_gene: TRBV6-5; d_gene: .; j_gene: TRBJ1-4; CDR3aa: CAGLGGPINEKLFF; CDR3nt: TGTGCCGGCCTCGGGGGACCCATCAATGAAAAACTGTTTTTT
abundance: medium-sized; v_gene: TRBV19; d_gene: TRBD2; j_gene: TRBJ2-1; CDR3aa: CASSGLAGTDEQFF; CDR3nt: TGTGCCAGTAGCGGACTAGCGGGAACGGATGAGCAGTTCTTC
abundance: .; v_gene: TRBV20-1; d_gene: .; j_gene: TRBJ2-7; CDR3aa: CSGSEGGYEQYF; CDR3nt: TGCAGTGGGAGTGAGGGGGGCTACGAGCAGTACTTC
abundance: .; v_gene: TRBV10-1; d_gene: .; j_gene: TRBJ2-7; CDR3aa: CASSESRLSEQYF; CDR3nt: TGCGCCAGCAGTGAGTCGCGGCTGAGCGAGCAGTACTTC
abundance: once; v_gene: TRBV10-2; d_gene: .; j_gene: TRBJ1-2; CDR3aa: CASLTDKRYTF; CDR3nt: TGCGCCAGCCTTACCGACAAGCGCTACACCTTC
abundance: .; v_gene: TRBV7-2; d_gene: TRBD1; j_gene: TRBJ1-2; CDR3aa: CASSLGDRGYGYTF; CDR3nt: TGTGCCAGCAGCTTAGGGGACAGGGGATATGGCTACACCTTC
abundance: .; v_gene: TRBV5-4; d_gene: .; j_gene: TRBJ1-2; CDR3aa: CASSRSGTTYSYTF; CDR3nt: TGTGCCAGCAGCCGTTCCGGGACAACCTATAGCTACACCTTC